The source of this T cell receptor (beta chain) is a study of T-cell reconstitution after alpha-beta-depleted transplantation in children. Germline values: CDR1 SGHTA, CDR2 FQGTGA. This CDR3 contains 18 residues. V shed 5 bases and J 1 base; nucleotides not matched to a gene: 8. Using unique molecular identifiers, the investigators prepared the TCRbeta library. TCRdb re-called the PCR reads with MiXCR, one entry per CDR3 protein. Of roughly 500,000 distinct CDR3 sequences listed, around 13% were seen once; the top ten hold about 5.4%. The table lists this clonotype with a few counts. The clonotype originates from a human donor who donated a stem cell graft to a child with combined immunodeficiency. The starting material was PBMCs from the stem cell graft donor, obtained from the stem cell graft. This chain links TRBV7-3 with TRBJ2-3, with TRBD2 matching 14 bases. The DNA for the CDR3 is TGTGCCAGCAGCCGGGGACTAGCGGGAGAGGGGGGCACAGATACGCAGTATTTT. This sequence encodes CASSRGLAGEGGTDTQYF.